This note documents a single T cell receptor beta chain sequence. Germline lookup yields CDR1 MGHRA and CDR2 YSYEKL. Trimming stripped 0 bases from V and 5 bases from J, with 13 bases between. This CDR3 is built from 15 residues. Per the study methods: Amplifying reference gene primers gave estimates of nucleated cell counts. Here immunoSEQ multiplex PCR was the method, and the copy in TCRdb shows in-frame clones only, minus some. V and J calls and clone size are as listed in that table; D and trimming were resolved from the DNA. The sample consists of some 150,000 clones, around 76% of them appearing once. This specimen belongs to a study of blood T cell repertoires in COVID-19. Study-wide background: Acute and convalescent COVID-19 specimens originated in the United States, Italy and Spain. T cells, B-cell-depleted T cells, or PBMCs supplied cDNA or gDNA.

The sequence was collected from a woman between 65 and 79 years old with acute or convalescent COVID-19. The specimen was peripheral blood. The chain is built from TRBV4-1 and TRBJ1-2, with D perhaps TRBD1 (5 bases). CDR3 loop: CASSQEGGEAYGYTF. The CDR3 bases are TGCGCCAGCAGCCAAGAGGGAGGGGAAGCTTATGGCTACACCTTC.